These 21 T cell receptor beta chains share one sample of origin, sequenced in a study of CD8 T cells in ankylosing spondylitis. Each CDR3 protein is one row after TCRdb ran MiXCR on the 5' RACE reads. The sample contains 250,000 to 300,000 distinct CDR3 sequences, 20% of which appear only once. Sequencing was done on a sample of blood, either unsorted or a sorted T cell fraction (not recorded which). Receptors were obtained from a male donor with ankylosing spondylitis or in good health (not recorded which).

In this sample, this clonotype turned up a few times. The rearrangement joins TRBV20-1 to TRBJ2-1, with TRBD2 matching 13 bases. Germline assignment: CDR1 DFQATT and CDR2 SNEGSKA (reference sequence). The CDR3 is 16 residues long. Trimming at V came to 3 bases and at J to 2 bases, leaving 4 bases not matched to a gene. The CDR3 sequence is CSASSGTSGTYNEQFF. Here the CDR3 DNA reads TGCAGTGCTAGCTCCGGGACTAGCGGGACCTACAATGAGCAGTTCTTC.

This clonotype was detected a few times. The rearrangement links TRBV12-3 or TRBV12-4 to TRBJ1-6; a weak D match, TRBD1 (5 bases). The CDR3 extends over 15 amino acids. V lost 1 base, J lost 7 bases, and 11 bases lay in between. The CDR3, as DNA: TGTGCCAGCAGTTTAGGCGGGGCCAGAAATTCACCCCTCCACTTT. Translated, it gives CASSLGGARNSPLHF.

V gene TRBV5-1 combines with J gene TRBJ2-7, with D hard to call. V gave up 2 bases and J gave up 4 bases, with 4 bases separating them. Germline V lookup: CDR1 SGHRS, CDR2 YFSETQ. The CDR3 runs 11 residues. CDR3 region: CASSFKYEQYV. The DNA of the CDR3 is TGCGCCAGCAGCTTTAAGTACGAGCAGTACGTC.

This clonotype has more than one count but fewer than ten. V is TRBV10-3 and J is TRBJ2-5, with a weak D call TRBD2 (5 bases). The germline V gene encodes CDR1 ENHRY and CDR2 SYGVKD. CDR3 length equals 15 residues. The V and J ends lost 6 bases and 2 bases respectively, with 16 bases between them. CDR3 coding DNA: TGTGCCATCAGCCCCGGACTCACGCCGCAAGAGACCCAGTACTTC. As protein: CAISPGLTPQETQYF.

The chain combines TRBV20-1 with TRBJ2-1; D gene uncertain. Between the trimmed V and J ends, which lost 6 bases and 5 bases, there was a span of 8 bases. The CDR3 is 11 residues long. Germline assignment: CDR1 DFQATT and CDR2 SNEGSKA (reference sequence). The CDR3 protein is CSAEGNNEQFF. The CDR3 coding sequence is TGCAGTGCGGAAGGAAACAATGAGCAGTTCTTC.

The genes are TRBV5-1 and TRBJ2-3; D is possibly TRBD1 (5 bases). CDR1 and CDR2 (germline): SGHRS, YFSETQ. The CDR3 is made up of 17 amino acids. V shed 2 bases and J shed 0 bases, with 16 bases lying between them. The CDR3 region has the DNA TGCGCCAGCAGCTTTCGGCAGGGAAGTATCAGCACAGATACGCAGTATTTT. This translates into CASSFRQGSISTDTQYF.

This chain connects TRBV5-1 to TRBJ1-2; D is uncertain. V was cut by 2 bases and J by 4 bases, with 9 bases left in between. The length of the CDR3 is 13 residues. The V gene's germline CDR1 is SGHRS and CDR2 YFSETQ. CDR3 nucleotides: TGCGCCAGCAGCTTAGGAGATTTCTATGGCTACACCTTC. This gives the protein CASSLGDFYGYTF.

This clonotype was found a few times. The chain is built from TRBV6-1 and TRBJ1-1; 7 positions match TRBD1. From germline, CDR1 is MNHNS and CDR2 SASEGT. The CDR3 consists of 14 residues. Unmatched junction bases numbered 0, after V lost 1 base and J lost 1 base. DNA for the CDR3: TGTGCCAGCAGTGAAGGGACAGGGAACACTGAAGCTTTCTTT. Its translation is CASSEGTGNTEAFF.

J is TRBJ2-2 and V is TRBV7-9, with D uncertain. Germline CDR1 is SEHNR and CDR2 is FQNEAQ (reference sequence). V was pared by 5 bases and J by 5 bases, with 9 bases between. The CDR3 runs to 13 residues. CDR3 residues: CASSQSGTGELFF. In DNA form, the CDR3 reads TGTGCCAGCAGCCAAAGTGGGACCGGGGAGCTGTTTTTT.

This clonotype has a handful of counts. J is TRBJ2-7 and V is TRBV5-1; TRBD1 might be the D (5 bases). The V end was cut by 1 base, the J end by 3 bases, with 20 bases between. Germline CDR1 and CDR2: SGHRS and YFSETQ. The CDR3 is 17 amino acids. The DNA of the CDR3 is TGCGCCAGCAGCTTGTTTTTGGACACCCTTCTTAACTACGAGCAGTACGTC. It is translated as CASSLFLDTLLNYEQYV.

This clonotype has only one observation. This rearrangement joins TRBV6-1 to TRBJ2-3; 7 nucleotides line up with TRBD1. CDR3 length: 14 amino acids. Germline CDR1 and CDR2: MNHNS and SASEGT. Germline trimming cut 5 bases from V and 2 bases from J; bases unmatched to any gene: 4. The CDR3 spells CASSRTGATDTQYF. For the CDR3, the DNA is TGTGCCAGCAGTCGGACAGGAGCCACAGATACGCAGTATTTT.

The V call is TRBV10-2, the J call TRBJ2-5, with D maybe TRBD1 (5 bases). Trimming took 1 base from V and 5 from J, leaving 14 bases between them. From germline, CDR1 is WSHSY and CDR2 SAAADI. CDR3 size: 15 residues. The CDR3 nucleotides read TGCGCCAGCAGTGAGTTGGCAGGGCGTAAGGAGACCCAGTACTTC. Its protein is CASSELAGRKETQYF.

CDR3 in amino acids: CSARDIGGTYTQYF. The CDR3 nucleotides are TGCAGTGCTAGAGATATCGGGGGGACATATACGCAGTATTTT. The rearrangement uses TRBV20-1 and TRBJ2-3; D might be TRBD2 (7 bases). V shed 0 bases and J shed 7 bases, with 14 bases lying between them. In germline, CDR1 is DFQATT, CDR2 SNEGSKA (reference sequence). CDR3 length equals 14 residues.

This clonotype was observed at least ten times. V is TRBV15 and J is TRBJ2-3; 10 bases fit TRBD1. The trim removed 5 bases at V and 2 bases at J, leaving 10 bases unmatched. The CDR3 runs 17 residues. CDR1 LNHNV and CDR2 YYDKDF come from the germline V gene (reference sequence). In DNA, the CDR3 is TGTGCCACCAGCTCAGGAAGACAGGGGGCTGTCACAGATACGCAGTATTTT. Its translation is CATSSGRQGAVTDTQYF.

This clonotype has more than one count but fewer than ten. DNA of the CDR3: TGTGCTAGTGGTTTGGGACAGGGCCCTAACTATGGCTACACCTTC. It yields the protein CASGLGQGPNYGYTF. This chain joins TRBV12-5 and TRBJ1-2; 7 nucleotides line up with TRBD1. J was trimmed by 0 bases and V by 1 base; bases with no gene match: 2. The CDR3 consists of 15 residues. Germline V lookup: CDR1 LGHNT, CDR2 FRNRAP.

The chain uses TRBV12-3 or TRBV12-4 and TRBJ1-2; TRBD1 might be the D (5 bases). The V end was cut by 3 bases, the J end by 7 bases, with 15 bases between. The CDR3 consists of 14 residues. As DNA, the CDR3 is TGTGCCAGCAGTTTCGGGGGGAGAAATCCTGGCTACACCTTC. It is translated as CASSFGGRNPGYTF.

V and J are TRBV5-1 and TRBJ2-4, with TRBD2 matching 10 bases. This CDR3 has 15 amino acids. Germline V CDR1 and CDR2: SGHRS, YFSETQ. V gave up 3 bases and J gave up 6 bases; unmatched junction bases: 6. CDR3 nucleotides: TGCGCCAGCAGCTCTATAGCGGGAGGTGTAAACATTCAGTACTTC. It codes for CASSSIAGGVNIQYF.

The chain recombines TRBV5-1 with TRBJ2-5; D remains ambiguous. Trimming removed 2 bases at V and 4 bases at J, with 9 bases between. From germline, CDR1 is SGHRS and CDR2 YFSETQ. The CDR3 has 13 amino acids. CDR3 loop: CASSLSLRETQYF. The CDR3 region has the DNA TGCGCCAGCAGCTTAAGCTTGAGAGAGACCCAGTACTTC.

J is TRBJ2-2 and V is TRBV5-1; 7 bases fit TRBD1. Germline-derived CDR1 and CDR2 are SGHRS and YFSETQ. The CDR3 extends over 15 amino acids. The V segment lost 4 bases and the J segment 7 bases; nucleotides outside the gene matches: 10. In nucleotides, the CDR3 is TGCGCCAGCAGCAGTAGACAGGGCGGTGACGGGGAGCTGTTTTTT. Translating it yields CASSSRQGGDGELFF.

The chain employs TRBV12-3 or TRBV12-4 and TRBJ2-5, with 10 positions matching TRBD1. CDR3 length: 17 residues. V was clipped by 2 bases and J by 5 bases; unmatched bases: 11. CDR3 nucleotide sequence: TGTGCCAGCAGTTTATCGGGACAGGGGAATCGTGGGGAGACCCAGTACTTC. Its protein product is CASSLSGQGNRGETQYF.

In this sample, this clonotype turned up many times. V usage is TRBV6-1 and J usage is TRBJ1-1, with 10 bases that match TRBD1. The trim removed 6 bases at V and 5 bases at J, leaving 15 bases unmatched. Germline CDR1 reads MNHNS; CDR2 reads SASEGT. The CDR3 length is 17 residues. For the CDR3, the DNA is TGTGCCAGCAGAGCACCGGGACAGGGGTTGTCGAGGACTGAAGCTTTCTTT. The encoded protein is CASRAPGQGLSRTEAFF.